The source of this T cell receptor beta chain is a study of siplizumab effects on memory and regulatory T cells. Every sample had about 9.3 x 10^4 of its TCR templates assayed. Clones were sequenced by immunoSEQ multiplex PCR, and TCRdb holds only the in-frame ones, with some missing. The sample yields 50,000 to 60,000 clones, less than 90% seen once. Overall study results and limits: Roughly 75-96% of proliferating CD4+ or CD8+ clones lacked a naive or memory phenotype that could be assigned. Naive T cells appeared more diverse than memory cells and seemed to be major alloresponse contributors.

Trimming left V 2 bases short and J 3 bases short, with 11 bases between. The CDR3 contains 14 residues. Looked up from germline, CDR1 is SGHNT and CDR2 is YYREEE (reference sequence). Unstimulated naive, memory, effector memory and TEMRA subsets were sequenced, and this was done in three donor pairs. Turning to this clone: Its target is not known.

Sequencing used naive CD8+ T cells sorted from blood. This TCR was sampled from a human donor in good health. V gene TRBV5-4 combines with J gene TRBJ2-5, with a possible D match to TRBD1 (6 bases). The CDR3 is CASSFTGNEETQYF. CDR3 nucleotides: TGTGCCAGCAGCTTTACAGGGAACGAAGAGACCCAGTACTTC.